This entry lists 30 T cell receptor beta chains sequenced from one sample in a study of Ad26.COV2.S vaccination and SARS-CoV-2 variants. Sequenced by immunoSEQ multiplex PCR; TCRdb stores in-frame clones only, minus some. Counted here are around 450,000 clones, 80% to 95% occurring once; the ten biggest clones make up 12%. Stated treatment: roughly 18 received Ad26.COV2.S at low or high dose, single or two shots; about 5 received placebo; per-sample allocation not given. Repertoires come from day 63 after the first vaccine or placebo injection. Sequenced material: peripheral blood, taken in a trial of Ad26.COV2.S vaccine versus placebo. All receptors come from a person aged 18-65 years who received the Ad26.COV2.S COVID-19 vaccine or a placebo.

The chain recombines TRBV6-4 with TRBJ2-2; D uncertain. V was shortened by 10 bases and J by 2 bases, with 14 bases between the two germline ends. CDR3 length: 14 residues. From germline, CDR1 is MRHNA and CDR2 SNTAGT. CDR3 in DNA: TGTGCCACCTCGTGGAAGACTAACACCGGGGAGCTGTTTTTT. This translates into CATSWKTNTGELFF.

This clone was seen just once. V usage is TRBV18 and J usage is TRBJ2-7; D might be TRBD2 (6 bases). Trimming removed 6 bases from V and 5 bases from J, with 14 bases in between. There are 13 residues in the CDR3. Germline values: CDR1 KGHSH, CDR2 LQKENI. The CDR3 DNA follows: TGTGCCAGCTCTCCGACGGGAGAAGACGAGCAGTACTTC. Its protein is CASSPTGEDEQYF.

This clone is a singleton in its sample. The chain is built from TRBV15 and TRBJ1-1; D gene unclear. The CDR3 length is 13 residues. V was clipped by 0 bases and J by 5 bases, with 7 bases between them. The germline CDR1 and CDR2 sequences are LNHNV and YYDKDF (reference sequence). The CDR3 spells CATSRDPGTEAFF. Here the CDR3 DNA reads TGTGCCACCAGCAGAGATCCCGGGACTGAAGCTTTCTTT.

In this sample, this clone turned up a few times. The rearrangement uses TRBV27 and TRBJ1-6; D might be TRBD1 (5 bases). In germline, CDR1 is MNHEY, CDR2 SMNVEV (reference sequence). The CDR3 totals 15 residues. The V end was cut by 7 bases, the J end by 10 bases, with 20 bases between. For the CDR3, the DNA is TGTGCCAGCACCCTCTGGGGGGGGTCGGGATCACCCCTCCACTTT. It specifies CASTLWGGSGSPLHF.

This clone was found a few times. The V gene is TRBV6-2 or TRBV6-3, the J gene TRBJ2-7; D is possibly TRBD2 (5 bases). With 2 bases removed from V and 1 base from J, the gap between germline ends came to 9 bases. From germline, CDR1 is MNHEY and CDR2 SVGEGT. CDR3 length: 14 amino acids. The CDR3 loop reads CASSYREWSYEQYF. In nucleotides, the CDR3 is TGTGCCAGCAGTTACAGGGAGTGGTCCTACGAGCAGTACTTC.

This chain's CDR3 is CASRGLSGDSYNEQFF. The DNA of the CDR3 is TGTGCCAGCAGGGGTTTGTCGGGAGACTCCTACAATGAGCAGTTCTTC. V and J are TRBV2 and TRBJ2-1; a possible D gene is TRBD2 (6 bases). The CDR3 contains 16 residues. Germline CDR1 is SNHLY and CDR2 is FYNNEI. V was pared by 6 bases and J by 0 bases, with 15 bases between.

The chain uses TRBV7-6 and TRBJ2-7; D not certain. CDR1 is SGHVS, CDR2 FNYEAQ, per germline. Trimming removed 3 bases from V and 0 bases from J, with 9 bases in between. The CDR3 sequence is 14 residues long. In DNA, the CDR3 is TGTGCCAGCAGCTTTAGAACAAACTCCTACGAGCAGTACTTC. It is translated as CASSFRTNSYEQYF.

V and J are TRBV11-2 and TRBJ2-2; D unresolved. The germline gives CDR1 SGHAT, CDR2 FQNNGV. Trimming pared 6 bases from V and 2 bases from J, leaving 13 bases between. The CDR3 is 15 amino acids. CDR3 in amino acids: CASSLNRYNTGELFF. The DNA for the CDR3 is TGTGCCAGCAGTCTAAACAGATACAACACCGGGGAGCTGTTTTTT.

CDR3 in amino acids: CASSLATLAVNIQYF. The CDR3, as DNA: TGTGCCAGCAGCTTAGCGACTCTAGCTGTAAACATTCAGTACTTC. The chain couples TRBV7-2 to TRBJ2-4; D perhaps matches TRBD2 (5 bases). The CDR3 loop spans 15 amino acids. Germline V gives CDR1 SGHTA, CDR2 FQGNSA. V was shortened by 0 bases and J by 6 bases, with 12 bases between the two germline ends.

The chain employs TRBV7-9 and TRBJ2-3, with 13 bases aligning to TRBD2. V lost 4 bases, J lost 5 bases, and 6 bases stayed unmatched. The CDR3 totals 16 residues. From germline, CDR1 is SEHNR and CDR2 FQNEAQ (reference sequence). As DNA, the CDR3 is TGTGCCAGCAGCTCTGGACTAGCGGGAGTGGGAGATACGCAGTATTTT. Protein sequence: CASSSGLAGVGDTQYF. Full variable domain (remainder filled in from reference TRBV7-9 and TRBJ2-3): DTGVSQNPRHKITKRGQNVTFRCDPISEHNRLYWYRQTLGQGPEFLTYFQNEAQLEKSRLLSDRFSAERPKGSFSTLEIQRTEQGDSAMYLCASSSGLAGVGDTQYFGPGTRLTVL.

This clone appeared a single time. CDR3 DNA: TGCAGTGCTAGTCACGAGCGGGATCTCTACGAGCAGTACTTC. Translation gives CSASHERDLYEQYF. This chain connects TRBV20-1 to TRBJ2-7, with 7 bases matching TRBD2. This CDR3 is built from 14 residues. CDR1 and CDR2 (germline): DFQATT, SNEGSKA (reference sequence). V dropped 3 bases and J dropped 3; count of bases not matched to a gene: 8.

The V and J genes are TRBV4-3 and TRBJ1-2; no firm D call. Germline V gives CDR1 LGHNA, CDR2 YSLEER. The ends were cut back, 2 bases at V and 0 bases at J, with 4 bases in the middle. The CDR3 consists of 13 residues. CDR3 bases: TGCGCCAGCAGCCAACGTACTAACTATGGCTACACCTTC. This encodes CASSQRTNYGYTF.

V and J are TRBV6-5 and TRBJ2-7; perhaps TRBD2 as D (5 bases). From germline, CDR1 is MNHEY and CDR2 SVGAGI. Trimming cost V 9 bases and J 0 bases, with 12 bases left between them. There are 13 residues in the CDR3. Here the CDR3 reads CASGETSSYEQYF. The CDR3 DNA is TGTGCCAGTGGGGAGACGAGCTCCTACGAGCAGTACTTC.

The chain has TRBV4-3 and TRBJ2-1; D not certain. Looked up from germline, CDR1 is LGHNA and CDR2 is YSLEER. V shed 2 bases and J shed 8 bases, with 13 bases lying between them. The CDR3 runs to 14 residues. CDR3 residues: CASSQRSGPDEQFF. The CDR3 DNA is TGCGCCAGCAGCCAAAGGTCGGGCCCCGATGAGCAGTTCTTC.

The J gene is TRBJ2-5, the V gene TRBV7-6, with 7 bases that match TRBD2. The germline gives CDR1 SGHVS, CDR2 FNYEAQ. With V trimmed by 0 bases and J by 2 bases, 6 bases remained unmatched. The length of the CDR3 is 16 residues. The chain's CDR3 is CASSLAPRGGQETQYF. The CDR3 region has the DNA TGTGCCAGCAGCTTAGCGCCTAGGGGAGGGCAAGAGACCCAGTACTTC.

V and J are TRBV23-1 and TRBJ2-2; D is unresolved. TRBV23-1 is filed as an ORF, its function uncertain. CDR3 length equals 15 residues. The ends were cut back, 3 bases at V and 5 bases at J, with 13 bases in the middle. In nucleotides, the CDR3 is TGCGCCAGCAGTCAGGAGACGACTGGGACCGGGGAGCTGTTTTTT. Translating it yields CASSQETTGTGELFF.

This clone was counted a few times. V is TRBV5-8 and J is TRBJ2-7, with 8 bases that match TRBD2. V lost 4 bases and J lost 4; bases outside the gene matches: 10. This CDR3 is built from 15 residues. CDR1 is SGHTS and CDR2 is YDEGEE in the germline V gene. The CDR3 DNA follows: TGTGCCAGCAGCGTACCGGGACTAGTCCCATACGAGCAGTACTTC. Protein product: CASSVPGLVPYEQYF.

This rearrangement joins TRBV19 to TRBJ2-3; D is ambiguous. V lost 1 base to trimming and J lost 4 bases, with 3 bases between them. The V gene's germline CDR1 is LNHDA and CDR2 SQIVND (reference sequence). This CDR3 is 12 amino acids long. The CDR3 DNA is TGTGCCAGTAGTATAGTTTCAGATACGCAGTATTTT. Amino acid sequence: CASSIVSDTQYF. Using reference TRBV19 and TRBJ2-3 for the parts outside the CDR3, the full variable domain is DGGITQSPKYLFRKEGQNVTLSCEQNLNHDAMYWYRQDPGQGLRLIYYSQIVNDFQKGDIAEGYSVSREKKESFPLTVTSAQKNPTAFYLCASSIVSDTQYFGPGTRLTVL.

This chain joins TRBV6-6 and TRBJ1-1; 10 bases agree with TRBD1. This CDR3 contains 13 residues. Germline V gives CDR1 MNHNY, CDR2 SVGAGI (reference sequence). V was clipped by 6 bases and J by 4 bases; unmatched bases: 2. CDR3 coding DNA: TGTGCCAGCAGAGGACAGGGGGGCACTGAAGCTTTCTTT. It specifies CASRGQGGTEAFF.

The chain carries TRBV11-3 and TRBJ2-5; a weak D match, TRBD2 (5 bases). Trimming took 5 bases from V and 3 from J, leaving 10 bases between them. The CDR3 extends over 13 amino acids. Germline V lookup: CDR1 SGHNT, CDR2 YENEEA. CDR3 amino acids: CASSTGTEETQYF. In nucleotides, the CDR3 is TGTGCCAGCAGCACGGGAACTGAAGAGACCCAGTACTTC.

The chain has TRBV28 and TRBJ2-7, with TRBD2 identical over 10 bases. Germline assignment: CDR1 MDHEN and CDR2 SYDVKM. The CDR3 totals 18 residues. V lost 5 bases to trimming and J lost 1 base; unmatched junction nucleotides: 14. The CDR3, as DNA: TGTGCCAGCAGTCTCAGACTAGCGGGCAACCTCAAATCCTACGAGCAGTACTTC. Translated, it gives CASSLRLAGNLKSYEQYF.

This clone was counted many times. The chain recombines TRBV2 with TRBJ2-7; D possibly uses TRBD1 or TRBD2 (5 bases each). This CDR3 region has 15 residues. Trimming removed 5 bases from V and 3 bases from J, with 17 bases in between. Germline V lookup: CDR1 SNHLY, CDR2 FYNNEI. CDR3 loop: CASSYQDSRDYEQYF. CDR3 bases: TGTGCCAGCAGTTACCAAGACAGCCGGGACTACGAGCAGTACTTC.

The V and J genes are TRBV28 and TRBJ2-3; D perhaps matches TRBD1 (6 bases). The germline CDR1 and CDR2 sequences are MDHEN and SYDVKM. The CDR3 has 16 residues. The ends were cut back, 6 bases at V and 0 bases at J, with 16 bases in the middle. CDR3 region: CASSSIRQASTDTQYF. In nucleotides, the CDR3 is TGTGCCAGCAGCAGTATAAGACAGGCTAGCACAGATACGCAGTATTTT.

The rearrangement joins TRBV6-2 or TRBV6-3 to TRBJ2-7; 8 bases are a match to TRBD2. V gave up 3 bases and J gave up 0 bases; unmatched junction bases: 4. The CDR3 covers 15 residues. CDR1 MNHEY and CDR2 SVGEGT come from the germline V gene. The DNA of the CDR3 is TGTGCCAGCAGTTATGGCAGCGGGAGCTCCTACGAGCAGTACTTC. This gives the protein CASSYGSGSSYEQYF.

The J gene is TRBJ1-1, the V gene TRBV4-3, with D tentatively TRBD1 (5 bases). V lost 3 bases and J 6 bases, leaving 20 bases between the germline ends. Germline V gene sequence: CDR1 LGHNA, CDR2 YSLEER. The CDR3 loop spans 16 amino acids. CDR3 nucleotide sequence: TGCGCCAGCAGCCAGGGGGGAGGATTCCGAGTGGCTGAAGCTTTCTTT. Its protein product is CASSQGGGFRVAEAFF.

The chain has TRBV6-5 and TRBJ1-5; 10 bases line up with TRBD1. The CDR3 has 15 residues. Looked up from germline, CDR1 is MNHEY and CDR2 is SVGAGI. Trimming cost V 7 bases and J 2 bases; bases outside gene matches: 5. The CDR3 region is CASIWDRGGNQPQHF. In DNA, the CDR3 is TGTGCCAGCATATGGGACAGGGGAGGCAATCAGCCCCAGCATTTT.

This chain links TRBV14 with TRBJ2-2, with D unresolved. The V gene's germline CDR1 is SGHDN and CDR2 FVKESK. The CDR3 length is 16 residues. V lost 0 bases to trimming and J lost 3 bases, with 11 bases between them. The DNA of the CDR3 is TGTGCCAGCAGCCAAGACCCCGCCCTTTACACCGGGGAGCTGTTTTTT. This encodes CASSQDPALYTGELFF.

The chain recombines TRBV7-3 with TRBJ2-6, with 8 bases identical to TRBD1. The V gene end was trimmed by 5 bases and the J gene end by 0 bases; junction bases not matched to a gene: 3. This CDR3 comprises 16 residues. Germline V gene data show CDR1 as SGHTA and CDR2 as FQGTGA. The CDR3 loop is CASSRQGLSGANVLTF. The CDR3 DNA is TGTGCCAGCAGCAGACAGGGGCTCTCTGGGGCCAACGTCCTGACTTTC. Full variable domain (outside the CDR3, taken from reference TRBV7-3 and TRBJ2-6): GAGVSQTPSNKVTEKGKYVELRCDPISGHTALYWYRQSLGQGPEFLIYFQGTGAADDSGLPNDRFFAVRPEGSVSTLKIQRTERGDSAVYLCASSRQGLSGANVLTFGAGSRLTVL.

The CDR3 sequence: CASSLALINEQFF. Here the CDR3 DNA reads TGTGCCAGCAGCTTGGCACTAATCAATGAGCAGTTCTTC. The rearrangement joins TRBV7-6 to TRBJ2-1; D unresolved. Trimming cost V 3 bases and J 6 bases, with 9 bases left between them. The CDR3 has 13 residues. Germline values: CDR1 SGHVS, CDR2 FNYEAQ. Full variable domain (remainder filled in from reference TRBV7-6 and TRBJ2-1): GAGVSQSPRYKVTKRGQDVALRCDPISGHVSLYWYRQALGQGPEFLTYFNYEAQQDKSGLPNDRFSAERPEGSISTLTIQRTEQRDSAMYRCASSLALINEQFFGPGTRLTVL.

The chain uses TRBV7-2 and TRBJ1-5; unclear D gene. This CDR3 is 13 amino acids long. The ends were cut back, 5 bases at V and 7 bases at J, with 12 bases in the middle. From germline, CDR1 is SGHTA and CDR2 FQGNSA. DNA of the CDR3: TGTGCCAGCAGCATAGAGGGAAGGCAGCCCCAGCATTTT. Amino acids: CASSIEGRQPQHF.